These 17 T cell receptor beta chains were sequenced from one sample in a study of blood T cell repertoires in COVID-19. The data were produced by immunoSEQ multiplex PCR, yet TCRdb's version contains in-frame clones alone and is incomplete. The sample records 200,000 to 250,000 clones, under 90% being singletons. What was sequenced was PBMCs or T cells enriched from blood (not recorded which). These receptors were collected from a woman between 50 and 59 years old with acute COVID-19.

CDR3 bases: TGTGCCAGCAGCTTGCATGCGGGGGCGAATGGAAACACCATATATTTT. It translates to CASSLHAGANGNTIYF. The J gene is TRBJ1-3, the V gene TRBV7-2, with a tentative D call TRBD1 (6 bases). This CDR3 region has 16 residues. Germline V gene data show CDR1 as SGHTA and CDR2 as FQGNSA. The germline V and J ends were trimmed by 3 bases and 3 bases, with 15 bases remaining between them.

This chain uses TRBV18 with TRBJ2-3, with TRBD2 identical over 8 bases. CDR1 KGHSH and CDR2 LQKENI come from the germline V gene. The junction had 6 bases not matched to a gene; V was cut back by 0 bases and J by 4 bases. CDR3 length: 16 amino acids. CDR3 amino acids: CASSPPFAGGSDTQYF. The CDR3 DNA follows: TGTGCCAGCTCACCACCCTTTGCGGGGGGCTCAGATACGCAGTATTTT.

CDR3 region: CASRAGQGAGSPLHF. As DNA, the CDR3 is TGTGCCAGCAGAGCGGGCCAGGGGGCCGGTTCACCCCTCCACTTT. J is TRBJ1-6 and V is TRBV28; 8 positions match TRBD1. The V gene's germline CDR1 is MDHEN and CDR2 SYDVKM. The V gene end was trimmed by 6 bases and the J gene end by 9 bases; junction bases not matched to a gene: 10. This CDR3 is built from 15 residues.

The chain links TRBV28 to TRBJ2-7; possible D gene TRBD2, 6 bases. CDR1 MDHEN and CDR2 SYDVKM come from the germline V gene. V gave up 8 bases and J gave up 0 bases, with 17 bases separating them. The CDR3 is made up of 15 amino acids. CDR3 region: CASQGAGGSSYEQYF. In DNA, the CDR3 is TGTGCCAGCCAAGGGGCCGGGGGAAGCTCCTACGAGCAGTACTTC.

This chain uses TRBV7-9 with TRBJ2-7, with 10 bases matching TRBD1. The J segment lost 4 bases and the V segment lost 1 base, leaving 4 bases of the junction unmatched. Germline-derived CDR1 and CDR2 are SEHNR and FQNEAQ (reference sequence). The CDR3 length is 15 residues. CDR3 region: CASSLVGQGLYEQYF. CDR3 sequence (DNA): TGTGCCAGCAGCTTAGTGGGACAGGGGCTGTACGAGCAGTACTTC.

This clone has just a few counts. The gene calls are TRBV12-3 or TRBV12-4 and TRBJ1-5; weak D call: TRBD1 (5 bases). Trimming shortened V by 8 bases and J by 1 base, and 9 bases separated the two germline ends. The CDR3 totals 13 residues. Here the CDR3 reads CASSSGSNQPQHF. CDR3 nucleotides: TGTGCCAGCTCGTCAGGGAGCAATCAGCCCCAGCATTTT.

This clone was seen a handful of times. The gene calls are TRBV6-4 and TRBJ2-2; D is possibly TRBD2 (6 bases). The CDR3 totals 14 residues. With 3 bases removed from V and 4 bases from J, the gap between germline ends came to 9 bases. Germline assignment: CDR1 MRHNA and CDR2 SNTAGT. CDR3 sequence: CASSDTEGTGELFF. In DNA form, the CDR3 reads TGTGCCAGCAGTGATACGGAGGGCACCGGGGAGCTGTTTTTT.

The J gene is TRBJ1-2, the V gene TRBV29-1; 10 bases fit TRBD1. J was trimmed by 8 bases and V by 6 bases; bases with no gene match: 6. CDR3 size: 12 residues. The germline CDR1 and CDR2 sequences are SQVTM and ANQGSEA. CDR3 sequence reads: CSVATGGGGYTF. In DNA form, the CDR3 reads TGCAGCGTGGCGACAGGGGGCGGCGGCTACACCTTC.

J is TRBJ2-7 and V is TRBV29-1; 9 bases match TRBD1. This CDR3 contains 13 residues. J was trimmed by 3 bases and V by 7 bases; bases with no gene match: 7. Germline CDR1 SQVTM, CDR2 ANQGSEA. CDR3 in amino acids: CSGGTGNIYEQYF. The CDR3 DNA reads TGCAGCGGGGGGACAGGGAATATCTACGAGCAGTACTTC.

The chain has TRBV5-1 and TRBJ1-1, with a possible D match to TRBD1 (6 bases). V was trimmed by 0 bases and J by 7 bases, leaving 16 bases between them. The CDR3 loop spans 15 amino acids. Per the germline V gene, CDR1 is SGHRS and CDR2 is YFSETQ. For the CDR3, the DNA is TGCGCCAGCAGCTTGGACCCCTTGGGACAACGTGAAGCTTTCTTT. It translates to CASSLDPLGQREAFF.

This chain links TRBV27 with TRBJ2-2; D call uncertain. Germline CDR1 MNHEY, CDR2 SMNVEV (reference sequence). Trimming cost V 6 bases and J 2 bases, with 4 bases left between them. The CDR3 covers 12 residues. CDR3 DNA sequence: TGTGCCAGCAGCTATAACACCGGGGAGCTGTTTTTT. Amino acids: CASSYNTGELFF.

The gene calls are TRBV5-4 and TRBJ2-5, with 7 bases aligning to TRBD1. CDR1 and CDR2 from the germline V gene are SGHNT and YYREEE (reference sequence). CDR3 length: 14 amino acids. Unmatched junction bases numbered 4, after V lost 4 bases and J lost 1 base. The CDR3 is CASSRGQFQETQYF. CDR3 nucleotide sequence: TGTGCCAGCAGCCGGGGACAGTTCCAAGAGACCCAGTACTTC.

This clone appeared a single time. This chain uses TRBV18 with TRBJ2-7, with a weak D call TRBD2 (6 bases). The germline V gene has CDR1 KGHSH and CDR2 LQKENI. V was trimmed by 2 bases and J by 6 bases, leaving 11 bases between them. This CDR3 is 13 amino acids long. The CDR3 sequence is CASSPFAGSEQYF. CDR3 DNA: TGTGCCAGCTCACCATTCGCGGGGAGCGAGCAGTACTTC.

The rearrangement links TRBV7-2 to TRBJ1-3; tentative D call: TRBD1 (6 bases). The CDR3 is 14 residues long. Germline-derived CDR1 and CDR2 are SGHTA and FQGNSA. Trimming removed 5 bases from V and 4 bases from J, with 12 bases in between. CDR3 DNA: TGTGCCAGCAGCATTAACAGGGCCGGAAACACCATATATTTT. Translating it yields CASSINRAGNTIYF.

Turning to this clone: A junction end diverges from the germline sequence, so it may reflect a read error. The chain combines TRBV19 with TRBJ2-3; 9 positions agree with TRBD2. Germline V lookup: CDR1 LNHDA, CDR2 SQIVND (reference sequence). This CDR3 has 14 residues. CDR3 coding DNA: TGTGCCAGTAGTACCCGTGACCCTAGCGGGACCCTTCATTTT. Amino acid sequence: CASSTRDPSGTLHF.

DNA of the CDR3: TGTGCCAGCAGTTTCCCAGCGGGAGGAAATACGCAGTATTTT. Its translation: CASSFPAGGNTQYF. The V gene is TRBV28, the J gene TRBJ2-3; 9 positions match TRBD2. The CDR3 extends over 14 amino acids. V lost 3 bases to trimming and J lost 7 bases; unmatched junction nucleotides: 5. The germline gives CDR1 MDHEN, CDR2 SYDVKM.

The chain recombines TRBV28 with TRBJ1-6; TRBD1 is a possible D gene (5 bases). This CDR3 comprises 14 residues. Looked up from germline, CDR1 is MDHEN and CDR2 is SYDVKM. V was cut by 5 bases and J by 5 bases, with 10 bases left in between. The CDR3 DNA is TGTGCCAGCAGTCCAGCAGGGAATAATTCACCCCTCCACTTT. Its translation: CASSPAGNNSPLHF. The variable domain in full, with the rest retrieved from reference TRBV28 and TRBJ1-6, is DVKVTQSSRYLVKRTGEKVFLECVQDMDHENMFWYRQDPGLGLRLIYFSYDVKMKEKGDIPEGYSVSREKKERFSLILESASTNQTSMYLCASSPAGNNSPLHFGNGTRLTVT.